This T cell receptor (beta chain) was obtained from a study of cytomegalovirus exposure and HLA in healthy donors. Study-level findings and limits: First-cohort TCR clusters tended to co-occur in the 90 to 150 validation repertoires, a later analysis found.

This CDR3 spans 16 amino acids. Germline values: CDR1 SGHNT, CDR2 YENEEA. The V and J ends lost 4 bases and 5 bases, in that order; junction bases with no gene match: 13. Only in-frame clones appear in the TCRdb table, and some are missing; sequencing was by immunoSEQ multiplex PCR. The table has around 60,000 clones, 90% to 95% seen once. This clone was found once. The antigen remains unidentified. The chain recombines TRBV11-3 with TRBJ2-7; 8 bases fit TRBD1. The origin of this receptor is a woman between 18 and 29 years old in good health and CMV-seropositive. The specimen was PBMCs. CDR3 region: CASSSRRTGSHNEQYF. The CDR3 coding sequence is TGTGCCAGCAGCTCCCGACGGACAGGGAGTCACAACGAGCAGTACTTC.